This is a list of T cell receptor beta chains from one sample in a study of blood T cell repertoires in COVID-19. Some clones are missing from TCRdb's copy, which holds only in-frame ones; the method was immunoSEQ multiplex PCR. The sample lists approximately 250,000 clones; 75% to 90% were seen once. What was sequenced was PBMCs or T cells enriched from blood (not recorded which). The source is a woman aged 25 to 39 who had recovered from COVID-19. CDR3s include the opening cysteine and the closing phenylalanine or tryptophan. Each record gives: clone size, V gene, D gene, J gene, CDR3 protein, CDR3 DNA. A D gene is named only where the DNA matches it firmly. Rows may omit the clone size; those that give it use once, few, many or a size class.

>few|TRBV12-3/TRBV12-4|-|TRBJ1-2
CASGPGAGYGYTF
TGTGCCAGCGGGCCAGGGGCCGGTTATGGCTACACCTTC
>-|TRBV7-2|TRBD2|TRBJ2-7
CASSGRSGSSYEQYF
TGTGCCAGCAGCGGTAGGAGCGGGAGCTCCTACGAGCAGTACTTC
>-|TRBV28|TRBD1|TRBJ1-1
CASSARGQGITEAFF
TGTGCCAGCAGTGCTAGGGGACAGGGAATCACTGAAGCTTTCTTT
>-|TRBV6-5|TRBD1|TRBJ1-2
CASSDQGENYGYTF
TGTGCCAGCAGCGATCAGGGGGAAAACTATGGCTACACCTTC
>-|TRBV6-2/TRBV6-3|-|TRBJ2-7
CASSLQHYEQYF
TGTGCCAGCAGCCTACAGCACTACGAGCAGTACTTC
>-|TRBV27|TRBD1|TRBJ2-7
CASSRTGAYEQYF
TGTGCCAGCAGCAGGACAGGGGCCTACGAGCAGTACTTC
>-|TRBV7-2|-|TRBJ1-4
CASSSAPGTAIGRLFF
TGTGCCAGCAGCTCCGCCCCCGGGACGGCGATCGGGAGACTGTTTTTT
>-|TRBV6-5|-|TRBJ2-2
CASRPGLIGELFF
TGTGCCAGCAGGCCAGGGTTGATCGGGGAGCTGTTTTTT
>-|TRBV28|TRBD1|TRBJ1-2
CASQPGTGAGYGYTF
TGTGCCAGTCAGCCCGGGACAGGGGCGGGCTATGGCTACACCTTC
>-|TRBV9|-|TRBJ2-3
CASSVRRGQGDTQYF
TGTGCCAGCAGCGTAAGGAGGGGGCAAGGAGATACGCAGTATTTT
>-|TRBV6-5|-|TRBJ1-5
CASSPLLGGNQPQHF
TGTGCCAGCAGCCCCTTGCTGGGAGGTAATCAGCCCCAGCATTTT
>few|TRBV19|-|TRBJ1-2
CASYRVNYGYTF
TGTGCCAGTTACAGGGTGAACTATGGCTACACCTTC
>-|TRBV7-2|-|TRBJ2-2
CASSPRLVAGELFF
TGTGCCAGCAGCCCCCGACTAGTTGCCGGGGAGCTGTTTTTT
>-|TRBV7-9|-|TRBJ1-2
CASSHAGVNYGYTF
TGTGCCAGCAGCCATGCAGGGGTTAACTATGGCTACACCTTC
>-|TRBV28|-|TRBJ1-5
CASRADISFVHQPQHF
TGTGCCAGCAGAGCTGACATCAGCTTCGTCCATCAGCCCCAGCATTTT
>-|TRBV6-5|-|TRBJ2-7
CASSNSGGEQYF
TGTGCCAGCAGCAACTCAGGAGGTGAGCAGTACTTC
>-|TRBV19|TRBD1|TRBJ1-5
CASSEDREGAQHF
TGTGCCAGTAGTGAAGACAGGGAAGGAGCCCAGCATTTT
>-|TRBV7-3|TRBD1|TRBJ1-2
CASSPRGEAGQGYYGYTF
TGTGCCAGCAGCCCGCGGGGCGAGGCGGGACAGGGCTACTATGGCTACACCTTC
>-|TRBV18|-|TRBJ1-1
CASSPPMNTEAFF
TGTGCCAGCTCACCACCCATGAACACTGAAGCTTTCTTT
>-|TRBV15|-|TRBJ2-7
CATSRYLSGSYEQYF
TGTGCCACCAGCAGATACCTTAGCGGATCCTACGAGCAGTACTTC
>-|TRBV7-3|-|TRBJ2-5
CASSSAGGRTETQYF
TGTGCCAGCAGCTCGGCCGGGGGGCGGACGGAGACCCAGTACTTC
>-|TRBV30|-|TRBJ1-6
CAGDRQAVNSPLHF
TGTGCCGGCGATCGACAAGCCGTAAATTCACCCCTCCACTTT